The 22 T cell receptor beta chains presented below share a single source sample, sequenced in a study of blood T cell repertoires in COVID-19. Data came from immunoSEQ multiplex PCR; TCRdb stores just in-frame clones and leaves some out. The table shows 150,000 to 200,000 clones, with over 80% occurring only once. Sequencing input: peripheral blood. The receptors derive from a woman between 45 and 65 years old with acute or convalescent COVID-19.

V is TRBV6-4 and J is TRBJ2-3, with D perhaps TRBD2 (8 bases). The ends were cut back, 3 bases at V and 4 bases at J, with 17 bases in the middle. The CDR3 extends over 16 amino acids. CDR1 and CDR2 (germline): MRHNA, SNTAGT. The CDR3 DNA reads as TGTGCCAGCAGTGAAGAGCGGGGGAGGGGGCCAGATACGCAGTATTTT. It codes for CASSEERGRGPDTQYF.

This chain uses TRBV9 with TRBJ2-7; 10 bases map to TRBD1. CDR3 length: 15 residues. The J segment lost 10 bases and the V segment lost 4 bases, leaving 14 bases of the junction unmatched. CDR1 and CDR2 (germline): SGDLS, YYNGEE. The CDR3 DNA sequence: TGTGCCAGCAGCCCTACCGCGACAGGGGGCCCCCCCCAGTACTTC. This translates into CASSPTATGGPPQYF.

In nucleotides, the CDR3 is TGTGCCAGCAGCTTCGTAGTTCCCTACGAGCAGTACTTC. It encodes CASSFVVPYEQYF. This sequence joins TRBV7-9 and TRBJ2-7; D call uncertain. CDR1 is SEHNR and CDR2 is FQNEAQ in the germline V gene (reference sequence). Trimming cost V 3 bases and J 2 bases, with 8 bases left between them. The CDR3 contains 13 residues.

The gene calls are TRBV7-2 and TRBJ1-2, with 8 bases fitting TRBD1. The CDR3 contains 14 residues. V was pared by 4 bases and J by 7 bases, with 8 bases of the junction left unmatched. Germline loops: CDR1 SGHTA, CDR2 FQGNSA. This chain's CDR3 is CASSYQGARFGYTF. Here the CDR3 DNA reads TGTGCCAGCAGCTACCAGGGGGCGCGTTTTGGCTACACCTTC.

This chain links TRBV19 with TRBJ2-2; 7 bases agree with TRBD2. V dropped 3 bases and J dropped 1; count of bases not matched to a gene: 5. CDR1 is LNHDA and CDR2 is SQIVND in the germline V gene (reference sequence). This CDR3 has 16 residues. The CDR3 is CASSIWPSGNTGELFF. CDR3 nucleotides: TGTGCCAGTAGTATTTGGCCTAGCGGGAACACCGGGGAGCTGTTTTTT.

The CDR3 sequence is CASSFWNTGELFF. In DNA, the CDR3 is TGTGCCAGCAGTTTCTGGAACACCGGGGAGCTGTTTTTT. The chain recombines TRBV12-3 or TRBV12-4 with TRBJ2-2; D gene uncertain. The CDR3 runs 13 residues. V lost 3 bases and J 1 base, leaving 3 bases between the germline ends.

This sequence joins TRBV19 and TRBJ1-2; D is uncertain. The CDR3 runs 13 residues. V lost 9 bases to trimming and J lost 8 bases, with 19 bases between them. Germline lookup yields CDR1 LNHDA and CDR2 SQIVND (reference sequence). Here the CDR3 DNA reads TGTGCCAGCGCCGATCGGGGAGGGTGGGGCTACACCTTC. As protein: CASADRGGWGYTF.

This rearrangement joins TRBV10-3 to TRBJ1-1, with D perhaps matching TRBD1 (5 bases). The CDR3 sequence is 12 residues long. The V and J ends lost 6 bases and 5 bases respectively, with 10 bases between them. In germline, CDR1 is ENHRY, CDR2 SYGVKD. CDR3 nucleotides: TGTGCCATCAGGGGGGGAGGAACTGAAGCTTTCTTT. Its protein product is CAIRGGGTEAFF.

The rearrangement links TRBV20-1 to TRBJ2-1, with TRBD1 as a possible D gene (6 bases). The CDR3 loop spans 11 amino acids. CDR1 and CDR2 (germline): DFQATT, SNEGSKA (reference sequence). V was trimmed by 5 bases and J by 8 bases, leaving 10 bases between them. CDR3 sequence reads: CSALQGHEQFF. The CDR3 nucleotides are TGCAGTGCTTTACAGGGTCATGAGCAGTTCTTC.

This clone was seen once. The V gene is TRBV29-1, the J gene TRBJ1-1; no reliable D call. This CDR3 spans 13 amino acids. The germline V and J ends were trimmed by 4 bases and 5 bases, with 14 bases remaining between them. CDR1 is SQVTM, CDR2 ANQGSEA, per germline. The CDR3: CSVVSGLRTEAFF. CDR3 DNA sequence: TGCAGCGTTGTTTCGGGATTGAGAACTGAAGCTTTCTTT.

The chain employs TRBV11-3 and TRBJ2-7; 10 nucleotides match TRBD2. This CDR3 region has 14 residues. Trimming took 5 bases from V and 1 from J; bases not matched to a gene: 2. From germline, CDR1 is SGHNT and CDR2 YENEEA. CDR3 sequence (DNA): TGTGCCAGCAGCCCTAGCGGGAGTTCCTACGAGCAGTACTTC. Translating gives CASSPSGSSYEQYF.

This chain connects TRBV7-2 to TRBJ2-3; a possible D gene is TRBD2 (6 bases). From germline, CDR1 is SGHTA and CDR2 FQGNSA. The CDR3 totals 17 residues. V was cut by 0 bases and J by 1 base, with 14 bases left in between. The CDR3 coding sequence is TGTGCCAGCAGCTTAGCCCTAGCCGGGAGTGGCACAGATACGCAGTATTTT. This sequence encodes CASSLALAGSGTDTQYF.

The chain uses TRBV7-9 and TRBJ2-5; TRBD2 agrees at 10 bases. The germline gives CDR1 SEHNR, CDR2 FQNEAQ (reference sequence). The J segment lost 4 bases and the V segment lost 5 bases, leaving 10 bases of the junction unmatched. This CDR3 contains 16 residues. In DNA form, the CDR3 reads TGTGCCAGCAGCCGATTCAGCGGGAGGGATAGAGAGACCCAGTACTTC. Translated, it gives CASSRFSGRDRETQYF.

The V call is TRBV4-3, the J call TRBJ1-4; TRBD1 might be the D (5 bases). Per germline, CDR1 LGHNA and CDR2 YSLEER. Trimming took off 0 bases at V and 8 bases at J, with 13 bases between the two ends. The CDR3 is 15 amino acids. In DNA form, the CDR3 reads TGCGCCAGCAGCCAAGAGAAAGGGGCAGGCGAAAAACTGTTTTTT. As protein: CASSQEKGAGEKLFF.

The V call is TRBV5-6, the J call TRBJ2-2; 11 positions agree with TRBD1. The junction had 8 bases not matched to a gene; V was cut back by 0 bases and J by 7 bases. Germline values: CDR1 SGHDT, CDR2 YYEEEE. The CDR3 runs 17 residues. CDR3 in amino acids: CASSLGGQGALVGELFF. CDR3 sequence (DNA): TGTGCCAGCAGCTTGGGAGGACAGGGGGCCCTCGTCGGGGAGCTGTTTTTT. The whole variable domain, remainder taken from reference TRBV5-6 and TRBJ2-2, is DAGVTQSPTHLIKTRGQQVTLRCSPKSGHDTVSWYQQALGQGPQFIFQYYEEEERQRGNFPDRFSGHQFPNYSSELNVNALLLGDSALYLCASSLGGQGALVGELFFGEGSRLTVL.

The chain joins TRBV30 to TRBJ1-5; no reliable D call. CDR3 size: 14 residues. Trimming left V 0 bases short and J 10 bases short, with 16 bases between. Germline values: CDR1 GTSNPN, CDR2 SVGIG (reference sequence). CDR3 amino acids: CAWSVGSVSVPQHF. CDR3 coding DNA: TGTGCCTGGAGTGTAGGAAGCGTATCGGTTCCCCAGCATTTT.

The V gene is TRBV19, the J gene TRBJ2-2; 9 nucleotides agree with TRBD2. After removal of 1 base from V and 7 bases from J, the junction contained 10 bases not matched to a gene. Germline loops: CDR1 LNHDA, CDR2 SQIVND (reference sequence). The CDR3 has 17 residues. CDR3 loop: CASSIGSRGGRGGELFF. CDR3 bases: TGTGCCAGTAGTATAGGGTCGCGGGGGGGCCGAGGCGGGGAGCTGTTTTTT.

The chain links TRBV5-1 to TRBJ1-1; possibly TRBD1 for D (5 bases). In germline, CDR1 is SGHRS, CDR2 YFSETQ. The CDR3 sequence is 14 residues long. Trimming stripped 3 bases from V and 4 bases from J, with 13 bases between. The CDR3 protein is CASSWQIGATEAFF. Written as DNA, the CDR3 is TGCGCCAGCAGCTGGCAAATTGGGGCCACTGAAGCTTTCTTT. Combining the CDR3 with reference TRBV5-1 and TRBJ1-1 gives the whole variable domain KAGVTQTPRYLIKTRGQQVTLSCSPISGHRSVSWYQQTPGQGLQFLFEYFSETQRNKGNFPGRFSGRQFSNSRSEMNVSTLELGDSALYLCASSWQIGATEAFFGQGTRLTVV.

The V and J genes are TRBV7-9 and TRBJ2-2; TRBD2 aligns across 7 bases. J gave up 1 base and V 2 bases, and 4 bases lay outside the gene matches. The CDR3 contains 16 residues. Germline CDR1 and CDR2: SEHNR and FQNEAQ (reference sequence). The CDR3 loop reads CASSLRLAVNTGELFF. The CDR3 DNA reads TGTGCCAGCAGCTTACGGCTAGCGGTGAACACCGGGGAGCTGTTTTTT.

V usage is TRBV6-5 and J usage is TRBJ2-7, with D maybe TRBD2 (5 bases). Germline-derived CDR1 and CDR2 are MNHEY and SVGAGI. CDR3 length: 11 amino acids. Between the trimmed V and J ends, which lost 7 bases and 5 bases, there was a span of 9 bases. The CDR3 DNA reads TGTGCCAGCACCTTTAGCGACGAGCAGTACTTC. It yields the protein CASTFSDEQYF.

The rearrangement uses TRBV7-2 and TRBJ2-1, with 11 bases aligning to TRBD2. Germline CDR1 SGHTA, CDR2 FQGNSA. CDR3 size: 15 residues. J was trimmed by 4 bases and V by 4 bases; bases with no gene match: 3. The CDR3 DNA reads TGTGCCAGCAGCTGGACTAGCGGGCCTTACAATGAGCAGTTCTTC. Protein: CASSWTSGPYNEQFF.

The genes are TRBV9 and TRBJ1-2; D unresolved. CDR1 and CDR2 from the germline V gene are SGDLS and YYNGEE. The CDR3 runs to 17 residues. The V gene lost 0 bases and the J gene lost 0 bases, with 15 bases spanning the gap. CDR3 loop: CASSVDVQAIANYGYTF. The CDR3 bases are TGTGCCAGCAGCGTAGATGTGCAGGCGATAGCTAACTATGGCTACACCTTC.